This passage covers 21 T cell receptor beta chains from one sample sequenced in a study of blood T cell repertoires in COVID-19. Assay: immunoSEQ multiplex PCR; the TCRdb copy retains only in-frame clones and omits some. The data hold approximately 200,000 clones, with nearly 90% observed a single time. The sequenced material came from PBMCs or T cells enriched from blood (not recorded which). The receptors come from a man between 25 and 39 years old who had recovered from COVID-19.

In regard to this clone: Other DNA sequences in this specimen translate into the identical CDR3. The chain couples TRBV29-1 to TRBJ1-1, with D unresolved. Per the germline V gene, CDR1 is SQVTM and CDR2 is ANQGSEA. The CDR3 has 11 amino acids. The V end lost 4 bases, the J end lost 1 base, and 4 bases lay between the germline ends. The CDR3: CSVVQNTEAFF. The DNA of the CDR3 is TGCAGCGTTGTACAGAACACTGAAGCTTTCTTT.

The chain combines TRBV19 with TRBJ1-2, with D uncertain. The germline CDR1 and CDR2 sequences are LNHDA and SQIVND (reference sequence). This CDR3 spans 11 amino acids. The V and J ends lost 6 bases and 6 bases respectively, with 8 bases between them. The chain's CDR3 is CASRESNGYTF. The CDR3 region has the DNA TGTGCCAGTAGAGAGTCTAATGGCTACACCTTC.

The chain is built from TRBV18 and TRBJ2-7; the match to TRBD2 covers 8 bases. The trim removed 3 bases at V and 5 bases at J, leaving 9 bases unmatched. The CDR3 spans 15 residues. Germline V gene data show CDR1 as KGHSH and CDR2 as LQKENI. The CDR3 reads CASSPGEGLEDEQYF. The CDR3 DNA sequence: TGTGCCAGCTCACCGGGGGAGGGACTAGAGGACGAGCAGTACTTC.

The V and J genes are TRBV5-1 and TRBJ2-1; perhaps TRBD1 as D (6 bases). The CDR3 runs to 15 residues. V lost 4 bases to trimming and J lost 5 bases, with 16 bases between them. Germline V CDR1 and CDR2: SGHRS, YFSETQ. The CDR3 loop is CASSLSGTRDNEQFF. The DNA for the CDR3 is TGCGCCAGCAGCCTCTCCGGGACACGCGACAATGAGCAGTTCTTC.

This clone was found a few times. The chain is built from TRBV18 and TRBJ2-7, with 11 nucleotides matching TRBD2. The V and J ends lost 4 bases and 5 bases, in that order; junction bases with no gene match: 4. CDR1 and CDR2 from the germline V gene are KGHSH and LQKENI. This CDR3 has 14 residues. CDR3 amino acids: CASSLLAGVNEQYF. DNA of the CDR3: TGTGCCAGCTCACTACTAGCGGGAGTCAACGAGCAGTACTTC.

This clone has only one observation. V and J are TRBV28 and TRBJ1-2; D not certain. The germline CDR1 and CDR2 sequences are MDHEN and SYDVKM. The V end lost 6 bases, the J end lost 5 bases, and 10 bases lay between the germline ends. The CDR3 contains 12 residues. The CDR3 DNA reads TGTGCCAGCAGCCAACGGGGATATGGCTACACCTTC. Its translation is CASSQRGYGYTF.

On this clone: The identical CDR3 is also encoded by other nucleotide sequences in the sample. The J gene is TRBJ1-5, the V gene TRBV3-1 (or the pseudogene TRBV3-2); D not certain. Germline-derived CDR1 and CDR2 are LGHDT and YNNKEL (reference sequence). CDR3 length equals 13 residues. Trimming pared 0 bases from V and 4 bases from J, leaving 4 bases between. CDR3 sequence reads: CASSQDLNQPQHF. CDR3 coding DNA: TGTGCCAGCAGCCAAGATCTGAATCAGCCCCAGCATTTT.

This clone was counted once. The chain carries TRBV2 and TRBJ2-1, with 7 bases identical to TRBD1. V lost 5 bases, J lost 9 bases, and 10 bases stayed unmatched. CDR3 length equals 14 residues. From germline, CDR1 is SNHLY and CDR2 FYNNEI. CDR3 DNA sequence: TGTGCCAGCAGTTACCCCGACAGGGCCGCTGAGCAGTTCTTC. Amino acid sequence: CASSYPDRAAEQFF.

The sample holds a few counts of this clone. The chain couples TRBV6-5 to TRBJ2-5; 12 bases fit TRBD2. The CDR3 runs 15 residues. Germline trimming cut 4 bases from V and 4 bases from J; bases unmatched to any gene: 4. Germline CDR1 MNHEY, CDR2 SVGAGI. CDR3 amino acids: CASSSSGGAVETQYF. CDR3 nucleotides: TGTGCCAGCAGTTCTAGCGGGGGGGCGGTAGAGACCCAGTACTTC.

The chain has TRBV30 and TRBJ1-1; D uncertain. V was trimmed by 4 bases and J by 1 base, leaving 7 bases between them. The CDR3 runs to 12 residues. Germline V gene lookup returns CDR1 GTSNPN and CDR2 SVGIG (reference sequence). In DNA form, the CDR3 reads TGTGCCTGGACCCCCAGGAACACTGAAGCTTTCTTT. Translating it yields CAWTPRNTEAFF.

The chain combines TRBV7-9 with TRBJ1-2; no clear D. V was clipped by 3 bases and J by 6 bases, with 5 bases between them. Germline loops: CDR1 SEHNR, CDR2 FQNEAQ (reference sequence). The CDR3 totals 11 residues. DNA of the CDR3: TGTGCCAGCAGCTTGAGTAATGGCTACACCTTC. It specifies CASSLSNGYTF.

The chain couples TRBV19 to TRBJ2-7; D is unclear. Germline values: CDR1 LNHDA, CDR2 SQIVND (reference sequence). The germline V and J ends were trimmed by 4 bases and 2 bases, with 12 bases remaining between them. The CDR3 extends over 14 amino acids. CDR3 DNA: TGTGCCAGTAGTACTGGTCAGTGGCCCTACGAGCAGTACTTC. Residues: CASSTGQWPYEQYF.

This chain links TRBV18 with TRBJ2-1; 10 positions match TRBD2. The CDR3 consists of 17 residues. The ends lost 0 bases at V and 4 bases at J; junction bases unmatched: 6. In germline, CDR1 is KGHSH, CDR2 LQKENI. CDR3 in DNA: TGTGCCAGCTCACCACCCCGCGGGACTAGCGAGTACAATGAGCAGTTCTTC. It encodes CASSPPRGTSEYNEQFF.

This chain uses TRBV6-5 with TRBJ1-2, with TRBD1 matching 10 bases. This CDR3 has 16 amino acids. Germline V gives CDR1 MNHEY, CDR2 SVGAGI. The V and J ends lost 0 bases and 4 bases, in that order; junction bases with no gene match: 5. The CDR3 coding sequence is TGTGCCAGCAGTTACTCGGAGACAGGGGGCTTCTATGGCTACACCTTC. It specifies CASSYSETGGFYGYTF.

This chain links TRBV3-1 (or the pseudogene TRBV3-2) with TRBJ1-2; D is perhaps TRBD1 (6 bases). The CDR3 runs to 20 residues. Trimming pared 0 bases from V and 0 bases from J, leaving 23 bases between. Germline assignment: CDR1 LGHDT and CDR2 YNNKEL (reference sequence). The CDR3 region is CASSQDLRGRRGKANYGYTF. For the CDR3, the DNA is TGTGCCAGCAGCCAAGATTTAAGGGGTCGTAGGGGGAAGGCTAACTATGGCTACACCTTC.

The sample holds one count of this clone. The chain combines TRBV3-1 (or the pseudogene TRBV3-2) with TRBJ2-3; no firm D call. Germline CDR1 LGHDT, CDR2 YNNKEL (reference sequence). Trimming removed 1 base at V and 5 bases at J, with 7 bases between. CDR3 size: 13 residues. CDR3 sequence reads: CASSQVRGDTQYF. The CDR3 DNA reads TGTGCCAGCAGCCAAGTAAGAGGAGATACGCAGTATTTT.

This clone was recorded many times. V is TRBV3-1 (or the pseudogene TRBV3-2) and J is TRBJ2-2; possible D gene TRBD2, 6 bases. Germline lookup yields CDR1 LGHDT and CDR2 YNNKEL (reference sequence). This CDR3 is built from 15 residues. V was cut by 1 base and J by 6 bases, with 12 bases left in between. CDR3 protein: CASSQGLGRSGELFF. For the CDR3, the DNA is TGTGCCAGCAGCCAAGGACTAGGGCGGTCCGGGGAGCTGTTTTTT.

This chain uses TRBV5-1 with TRBJ2-4, with TRBD2 matching 9 bases. CDR3 length: 16 residues. The junction had 9 bases not matched to a gene; V was cut back by 8 bases and J by 0 bases. The germline CDR1 and CDR2 sequences are SGHRS and YFSETQ. The CDR3 protein is CARWLASGIAKNIQYF. In DNA, the CDR3 is TGCGCCAGATGGTTGGCTAGCGGGATAGCCAAAAACATTCAGTACTTC.

The chain links TRBV7-8 to TRBJ1-6; D is uncertain. The CDR3 has 15 residues. V shed 5 bases and J shed 6 bases, with 14 bases lying between them. Germline-derived CDR1 and CDR2 are SGHVS and FQNEAQ. Here the CDR3 DNA reads TGTGCCAGCAGCACTTACAGTATAATTAATTCACCCCTCCACTTT. Residues: CASSTYSIINSPLHF.

J is TRBJ2-7 and V is TRBV7-2; D ambiguous. Germline CDR1 SGHTA, CDR2 FQGNSA. The CDR3 has 13 residues. The V end was cut by 8 bases, the J end by 1 base, with 12 bases between. The CDR3 spells CASANSNSYEQYF. The DNA for the CDR3 is TGTGCCAGCGCTAACAGCAATTCCTACGAGCAGTACTTC.

The chain links TRBV6-1 to TRBJ1-2, with D unresolved. Per germline, CDR1 MNHNS and CDR2 SASEGT. Trimming shortened V by 2 bases and J by 2 bases, and 9 bases separated the two germline ends. The CDR3 loop spans 14 amino acids. CDR3 region: CASSESGRNYGYTF. The CDR3 DNA reads TGTGCCAGCAGTGAATCAGGCAGAAACTATGGCTACACCTTC.